The rows below give T cell receptor beta chains drawn from one sample of a study of blood T cell repertoires in COVID-19. The table came from immunoSEQ multiplex PCR; TCRdb's copy has only in-frame clones and leaves some out. The table lists 150,000 to 200,000 clones, about 80% of them singletons, with 11% in the top ten. The sequenced material came from peripheral blood. These receptors were collected from a man aged 65 to 85 with active or convalescent COVID-19. Each CDR3 is given without its conserved first and last residue. Only part of the rows carry a size: once, few, many, or a class if the clone is expanded.

CDR3 protein | V gene | clone size | J gene
ASGTRYNEQF | TRBV27 | - | TRBJ2-1
ASSPGGLAGNEQF | TRBV28 | - | TRBJ2-1
ASRQTLGTGAGYT | TRBV28 | few | TRBJ1-2
ASSRALRGDTEAF | TRBV5-1 | - | TRBJ1-1
ASSSQSGGTDTQY | TRBV6-2/TRBV6-3 | once | TRBJ2-3
ASSFPGDRYEQY | TRBV28 | - | TRBJ2-7
ASSQSGETNTGELF | TRBV4-1 | - | TRBJ2-2
ASSEALQYNEQF | TRBV6-1 | - | TRBJ2-1
ASSKGHSTQGSEQY | TRBV2 | - | TRBJ2-7
ASSERALSNQPQH | TRBV2 | - | TRBJ1-5
ASSQRGDGPQETQY | TRBV7-2 | once | TRBJ2-5
ASSPVLTSGAVNEQF | TRBV18 | - | TRBJ2-1
ASSFWQNYGYT | TRBV27 | once | TRBJ1-2
ASSPGGASGNTIY | TRBV18 | once | TRBJ1-3
ASSVSARHRTGSGNTIY | TRBV9 | - | TRBJ1-3
ASSPSLTKNIQY | TRBV19 | - | TRBJ2-4
ASSWGANYGYT | TRBV6-2/TRBV6-3 | - | TRBJ1-2
ASSLAVGPLAGASDTQY | TRBV5-1 | - | TRBJ2-3
ASSGRGFQETQY | TRBV7-2 | - | TRBJ2-5
ASSDSAEGAEAF | TRBV6-4 | - | TRBJ1-1
ATSAPRKGAGGDEQY | TRBV24-1 | - | TRBJ2-7
ASSLKRVGDSRAEQF | TRBV5-4 | once | TRBJ2-1